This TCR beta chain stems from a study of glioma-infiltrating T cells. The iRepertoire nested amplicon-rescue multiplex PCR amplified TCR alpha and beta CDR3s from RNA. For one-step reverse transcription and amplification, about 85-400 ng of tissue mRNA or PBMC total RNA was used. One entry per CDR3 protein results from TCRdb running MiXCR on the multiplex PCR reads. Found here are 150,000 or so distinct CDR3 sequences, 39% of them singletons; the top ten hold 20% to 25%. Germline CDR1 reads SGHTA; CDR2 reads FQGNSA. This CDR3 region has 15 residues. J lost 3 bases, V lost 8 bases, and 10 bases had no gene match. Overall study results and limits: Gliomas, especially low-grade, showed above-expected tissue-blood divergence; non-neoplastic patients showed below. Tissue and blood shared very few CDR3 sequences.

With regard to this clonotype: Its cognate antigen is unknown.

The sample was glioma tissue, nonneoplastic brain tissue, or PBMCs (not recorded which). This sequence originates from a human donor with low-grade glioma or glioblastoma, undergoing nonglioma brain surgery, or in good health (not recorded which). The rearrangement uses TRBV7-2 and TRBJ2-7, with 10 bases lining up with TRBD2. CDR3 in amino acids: CASGLWTSGFYEQYF. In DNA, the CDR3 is TGTGCCAGCGGCCTATGGACTAGCGGATTCTACGAGCAGTACTTC.